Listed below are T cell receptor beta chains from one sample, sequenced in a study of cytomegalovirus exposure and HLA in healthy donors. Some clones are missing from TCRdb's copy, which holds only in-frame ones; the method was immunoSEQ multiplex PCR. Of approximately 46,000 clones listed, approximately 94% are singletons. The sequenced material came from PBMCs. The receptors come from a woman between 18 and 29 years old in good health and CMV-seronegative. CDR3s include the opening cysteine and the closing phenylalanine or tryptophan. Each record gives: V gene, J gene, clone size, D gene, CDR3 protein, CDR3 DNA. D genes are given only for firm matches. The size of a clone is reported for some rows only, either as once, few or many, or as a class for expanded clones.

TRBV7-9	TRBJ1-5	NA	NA	CASSLSGGQPQHF	TGTGCCAGCAGCTTGTCAGGAGGGCAGCCCCAGCATTTT
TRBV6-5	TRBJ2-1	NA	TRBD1	CASSYRDRLTYNEQFF	TGTGCCAGCAGTTATCGGGACAGGTTGACCTACAATGAGCAGTTCTTC
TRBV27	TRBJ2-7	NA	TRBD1	CASSLGRGPLEQYF	TGTGCCAGCAGTTTGGGCAGGGGGCCTTTGGAGCAGTACTTC
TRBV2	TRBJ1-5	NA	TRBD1	CASSGTGTGDQPQHF	TGTGCCAGCAGCGGAACCGGGACAGGGGATCAGCCCCAGCATTTT
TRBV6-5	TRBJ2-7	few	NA	CASSSGTAAGEQYF	TGTGCCAGCAGTTCCGGGACTGCCGCTGGGGAGCAGTACTTC
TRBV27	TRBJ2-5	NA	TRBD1	CASSSTGAGEETQYF	TGTGCCAGCAGTTCGACAGGGGCTGGGGAAGAGACCCAGTACTTC
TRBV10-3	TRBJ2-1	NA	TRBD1	CAISEPGQGLYNEQFF	TGTGCCATCAGTGAGCCGGGACAGGGCCTATACAATGAGCAGTTCTTC
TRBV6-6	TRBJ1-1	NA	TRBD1	CASSHQGEATEAFF	TGTGCCAGCAGTCACCAGGGGGAGGCCACTGAAGCTTTCTTT
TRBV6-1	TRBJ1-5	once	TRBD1	CASSAQGDRSNQPQHF	TGTGCCAGCAGTGCCCAGGGGGATAGGAGCAATCAGCCCCAGCATTTT
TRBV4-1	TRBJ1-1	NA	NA	CASSQGIQAEAFF	TGCGCCAGCAGCCAAGGGATACAGGCTGAAGCTTTCTTT
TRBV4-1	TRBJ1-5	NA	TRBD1	CASSQDRGQAEPQHF	TGCGCCAGCAGCCAAGATCGGGGACAGGCTGAGCCCCAGCATTTT
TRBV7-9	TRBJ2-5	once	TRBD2	CASSLEYSGQETQYF	TGTGCCAGCAGCTTAGAGTATAGCGGGCAAGAGACCCAGTACTTC
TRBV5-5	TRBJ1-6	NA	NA	CASSPMFNSPLHF	TGTGCCAGCAGCCCAATGTTTAATTCACCCCTCCACTTT
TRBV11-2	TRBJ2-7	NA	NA	CASSYTPYEQYF	TGTGCCAGCAGCTACACACCCTACGAGCAGTACTTC
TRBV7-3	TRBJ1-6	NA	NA	CASSPWGGHNSPLHF	TGTGCCAGCAGCCCCTGGGGGGGGCATAATTCACCCCTCCACTTT
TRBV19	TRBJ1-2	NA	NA	CASRLQQNYGYTF	TGTGCCAGTAGGCTACAGCAAAACTATGGCTACACCTTC
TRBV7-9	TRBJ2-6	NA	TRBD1	CASSLSAGGGAGANVLTF	TGTGCCAGCAGCTTAAGCGCAGGGGGCGGGGCTGGGGCCAACGTCCTGACTTTC
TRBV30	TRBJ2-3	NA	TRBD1	CAWSLTGGGSTDTQYF	TGTGCCTGGAGTTTGACAGGGGGAGGAAGCACAGATACGCAGTATTTT
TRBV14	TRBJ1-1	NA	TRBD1	CASSLQGLSTEAFF	TGTGCCAGCAGCTTACAGGGGTTGAGCACTGAAGCTTTCTTT
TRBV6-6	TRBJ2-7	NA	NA	CASSYLTVYEQYF	TGTGCCAGCAGTTACCTGACAGTCTACGAGCAGTACTTC
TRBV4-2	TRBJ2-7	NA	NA	CASSQEIHRTAEQYF	TGTGCCAGCAGCCAAGAAATTCACAGGACCGCCGAGCAGTACTTC
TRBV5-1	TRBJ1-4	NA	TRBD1	CASSKSSTGVEKLFF	TGCGCCAGCAGTAAATCATCGACAGGGGTGGAAAAACTGTTTTTT
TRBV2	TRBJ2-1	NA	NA	CASSVSPSSYNEQFF	TGTGCCAGCAGTGTCAGCCCTAGCTCCTACAATGAGCAGTTCTTC
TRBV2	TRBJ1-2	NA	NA	CASGPERTVYGYTF	TGTGCCAGCGGGCCTGAGAGGACAGTCTATGGCTACACCTTC
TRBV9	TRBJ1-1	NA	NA	CASSARLRNTEAFF	TGTGCCAGCAGCGCGCGTCTGAGGAACACTGAAGCTTTCTTT
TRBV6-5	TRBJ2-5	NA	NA	CASSYVGDKETQYF	TGTGCCAGCAGTTACGTCGGGGATAAAGAGACCCAGTACTTC
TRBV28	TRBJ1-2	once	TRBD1	CASSLSDRGLYGYTF	TGTGCCAGCAGTTTATCAGACAGGGGGCTCTATGGCTACACCTTC
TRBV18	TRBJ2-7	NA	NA	CASSPMGSAYEQYF	TGTGCCAGCTCACCAATGGGCTCGGCCTACGAGCAGTACTTC
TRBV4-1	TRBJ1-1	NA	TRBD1	CASSAQQGAMNTEAFF	TGCGCCAGCAGCGCCCAACAGGGGGCGATGAACACTGAAGCTTTCTTT
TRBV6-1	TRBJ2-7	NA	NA	CASTFSYEQYF	TGTGCCAGCACGTTCTCCTACGAGCAGTACTTC
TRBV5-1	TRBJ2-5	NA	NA	CASSLVGQGETQYF	TGCGCCAGCAGCTTGGTGGGGCAGGGAGAGACCCAGTACTTC
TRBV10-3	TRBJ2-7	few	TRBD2	CAISAGTGGDEQYF	TGTGCCATCAGTGCCGGGACGGGAGGGGACGAGCAGTACTTC
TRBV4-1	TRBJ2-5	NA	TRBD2	CASSQPREGRETQYF	TGCGCCAGCAGCCAACCCCGGGAGGGGAGGGAGACCCAGTACTTC
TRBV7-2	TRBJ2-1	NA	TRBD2	CASSPRSGLAGGVNEQFF	TGTGCCAGCAGCCCGCGAAGTGGACTAGCGGGAGGGGTGAATGAGCAGTTCTTC
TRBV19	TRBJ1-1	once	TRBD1	CASRDRLNTEAFF	TGTGCCAGTAGGGACAGGCTGAACACTGAAGCTTTCTTT
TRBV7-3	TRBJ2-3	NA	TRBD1	CASSQNRDRSTDTQYF	TGTGCCAGCAGCCAGAACCGGGACAGGAGCACAGATACGCAGTATTTT
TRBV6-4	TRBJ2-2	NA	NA	CASRRSTGELFF	TGTGCCAGCAGGAGGAGCACCGGGGAGCTGTTTTTT
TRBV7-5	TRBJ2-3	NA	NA	CVRSQRSSGRGADTQYF	TGTGTCAGAAGCCAACGATCTAGCGGGAGGGGGGCAGATACGCAGTATTTT
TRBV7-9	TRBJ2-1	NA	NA	CASSLDPGAYNEQFF	TGTGCCAGCAGCCTCGACCCCGGGGCCTACAATGAGCAGTTCTTC
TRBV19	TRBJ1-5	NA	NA	CASSIVSEGRQPQHF	TGTGCCAGTAGTATAGTTTCAGAGGGGAGGCAGCCCCAGCATTTT
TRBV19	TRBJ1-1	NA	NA	CASSWGVGTEAFF	TGTGCCAGTAGTTGGGGGGTCGGGACTGAAGCTTTCTTT
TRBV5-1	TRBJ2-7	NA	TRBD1	CASSLQGTISYEQYF	TGCGCCAGCAGCTTACAGGGGACCATCAGCTACGAGCAGTACTTC
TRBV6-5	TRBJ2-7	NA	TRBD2	CASSLAGAGEQYF	TGTGCCAGCAGTCTAGCGGGAGCCGGAGAGCAGTACTTC
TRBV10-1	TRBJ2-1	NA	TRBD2	CASSDLAGGPHNEQFF	TGCGCCAGCAGTGACCTAGCGGGAGGGCCCCACAATGAGCAGTTCTTC